Listed here are 21 T cell receptor beta chains from one sample, sequenced in a study of T cell responses to AZD1222 COVID-19 vaccine. This table comes from immunoSEQ multiplex PCR, and its TCRdb copy is limited to in-frame clones, with some not included. The top ten hold less than 3% of the sample, which has 150,000 to 200,000 clones, around nine tenths seen once. The source was peripheral blood, collected on day 0 of AZD1222 vaccination. These receptors came from an adult in good health.

The V call is TRBV3-1 (or the pseudogene TRBV3-2), the J call TRBJ1-2; D is uncertain. V lost 0 bases and J lost 8, with 7 bases in between. The CDR3 has 12 amino acids. Germline V gives CDR1 LGHDT, CDR2 YNNKEL (reference sequence). The CDR3 here is CASSQDPGGYTF. For the CDR3, the DNA is TGTGCCAGCAGCCAAGATCCGGGGGGCTACACCTTC.

The chain recombines TRBV2 with TRBJ1-6, with a possible D match to TRBD1 (5 bases). The germline V gene has CDR1 SNHLY and CDR2 FYNNEI. There are 14 residues in the CDR3. Trimming took 10 bases from V and 7 from J, leaving 17 bases between them. The CDR3 nucleotides read TGTGCCACCGCTAGGGGCCAATGGAATTCACCCCTCCACTTT. This sequence encodes CATARGQWNSPLHF.

The CDR3 DNA is TGTGCCAGCAGCTTACCGGGGGTGAGGACTGAAGCTTTCTTT. As protein: CASSLPGVRTEAFF. This chain uses TRBV11-3 with TRBJ1-1, with a tentative D call TRBD1 (5 bases). The CDR3 is 14 residues long. Deletions cut 2 bases from V and 5 bases from J, with 12 bases between. CDR1 and CDR2 from the germline V gene are SGHNT and YENEEA.

The chain's CDR3 is CASSPGDRNEQFF. The DNA of the CDR3 is TGTGCCAGCAGTCCCGGGGACAGGAACGAGCAGTTCTTC. The chain employs TRBV6-4 and TRBJ2-1, with 8 bases that match TRBD1. The CDR3 spans 13 residues. The V and J ends lost 5 bases and 10 bases, in that order; junction bases with no gene match: 7. Germline V gives CDR1 MRHNA, CDR2 SNTAGT.

This sequence joins TRBV27 and TRBJ1-5; 8 nucleotides line up with TRBD1. The CDR3 contains 13 residues. Germline V CDR1 and CDR2: MNHEY, SMNVEV (reference sequence). With V trimmed by 6 bases and J by 5 bases, 3 bases remained unmatched. CDR3 amino acids: CASSGTGYQPQHF. The CDR3 DNA reads as TGTGCCAGCAGCGGGACAGGCTATCAGCCCCAGCATTTT.

The gene calls are TRBV3-1 (or the pseudogene TRBV3-2) and TRBJ2-7; no definite D call. CDR3 length: 12 residues. V lost 4 bases and J 3 bases, leaving 7 bases between the germline ends. CDR1 is LGHDT and CDR2 is YNNKEL in the germline V gene (reference sequence). The chain's CDR3 is CASSPVGYEQYF. The CDR3, as DNA: TGTGCCAGCAGCCCAGTCGGCTACGAGCAGTACTTC.

This chain's CDR3 is CSVRGRMNTEAFF. The CDR3 nucleotides are TGCAGCGTTAGGGGGAGAATGAACACTGAAGCTTTCTTT. This chain uses TRBV29-1 with TRBJ1-1, with D tentatively TRBD1 (6 bases). Trimming took 5 bases from V and 0 from J, leaving 10 bases between them. Germline assignment: CDR1 SQVTM and CDR2 ANQGSEA. The length of the CDR3 is 13 residues.

CDR3 loop: CAWIQGALSAREQFF. The CDR3 nucleotides are TGTGCCTGGATTCAGGGGGCCCTCTCGGCTCGGGAGCAGTTCTTC. The chain recombines TRBV30 with TRBJ2-1; 8 positions match TRBD1. CDR3 size: 15 residues. Germline V gene sequence: CDR1 GTSNPN, CDR2 SVGIG (reference sequence). V lost 4 bases, J lost 10 bases, and 15 bases stayed unmatched.

The rearrangement links TRBV7-9 to TRBJ2-7; 9 nucleotides agree with TRBD2. The germline V gene encodes CDR1 SEHNR and CDR2 FQNEAQ (reference sequence). The V and J ends lost 7 bases and 3 bases, in that order; junction bases with no gene match: 7. CDR3 length: 14 amino acids. The CDR3 bases are TGTGCCAGCACCCCGAGGACTAGCGACTACGAGCAGTACTTC. It is translated as CASTPRTSDYEQYF.

Here the CDR3 DNA reads TGTGCCAGCAGCTTAGAGGGCAGTGCGAACTATGGCTACACCTTC. It translates to CASSLEGSANYGYTF. The chain uses TRBV11-2 and TRBJ1-2; D not certain. Trimming removed 0 bases at V and 2 bases at J, with 10 bases between. The CDR3 covers 15 residues. Germline lookup yields CDR1 SGHAT and CDR2 FQNNGV.

The gene calls are TRBV7-6 and TRBJ2-1; D perhaps matches TRBD2 (6 bases). The ends were cut back, 2 bases at V and 9 bases at J, with 8 bases in the middle. This CDR3 region has 12 residues. Looked up from germline, CDR1 is SGHVS and CDR2 is FNYEAQ. The CDR3 region is CASSLQGGEQFF. DNA of the CDR3: TGTGCCAGCAGCTTACAGGGAGGTGAGCAGTTCTTC.

The V call is TRBV7-9, the J call TRBJ1-1, with no clear D. The CDR3 runs to 14 residues. V was trimmed by 4 bases and J by 5 bases, leaving 14 bases between them. In germline, CDR1 is SEHNR, CDR2 FQNEAQ (reference sequence). This chain's CDR3 is CASSSVGSMTEAFF. For the CDR3, the DNA is TGTGCCAGCAGCTCCGTTGGGTCCATGACTGAAGCTTTCTTT. Full variable domain (missing parts from reference TRBV7-9 and TRBJ1-1): DTGVSQNPRHKITKRGQNVTFRCDPISEHNRLYWYRQTLGQGPEFLTYFQNEAQLEKSRLLSDRFSAERPKGSFSTLEIQRTEQGDSAMYLCASSSVGSMTEAFFGQGTRLTVV.

This chain links TRBV27 with TRBJ2-6; D unresolved. The CDR3 consists of 18 residues. V was trimmed by 3 bases and J by 0 bases, leaving 15 bases between them. The germline CDR1 and CDR2 sequences are MNHEY and SMNVEV (reference sequence). CDR3 residues: CASSLTPPSSSGANVLTF. For the CDR3, the DNA is TGTGCCAGCAGTTTGACCCCCCCCTCTAGCTCTGGGGCCAACGTCCTGACTTTC.

V gene TRBV29-1 combines with J gene TRBJ2-5, with TRBD2 matching 7 bases. The CDR3 runs 14 residues. With 6 bases clipped from V and 0 bases from J, the junction kept 7 bases outside the gene matches. Looked up from germline, CDR1 is SQVTM and CDR2 is ANQGSEA. The CDR3 sequence: CSVSNSGYQETQYF. DNA for the CDR3: TGCAGCGTCTCCAATAGCGGGTACCAAGAGACCCAGTACTTC.

The chain is built from TRBV18 and TRBJ1-1; 7 bases agree with TRBD1. This CDR3 contains 11 residues. Germline-derived CDR1 and CDR2 are KGHSH and LQKENI. The V segment lost 6 bases and the J segment 8 bases; nucleotides outside the gene matches: 3. The CDR3 coding sequence is TGTGCCAGCTCTCGGGACAGCGAAGCTTTCTTT. This codes for CASSRDSEAFF. Together with reference TRBV18 and TRBJ1-1, the CDR3 gives the full variable domain: NAGVMQNPRHLVRRRGQEARLRCSPMKGHSHVYWYRQLPEEGLKFMVYLQKENIIDESGMPKERFSAEFPKEGPSILRIQQVVRGDSAAYFCASSRDSEAFFGQGTRLTVV.

The J gene is TRBJ1-6, the V gene TRBV2, with 7 bases that match TRBD1. V was clipped by 7 bases and J by 5 bases; unmatched bases: 8. This CDR3 contains 15 residues. Germline loops: CDR1 SNHLY, CDR2 FYNNEI. The chain's CDR3 is CASKETGTDNSPLHF. The CDR3, as DNA: TGTGCCAGCAAAGAAACCGGGACAGATAATTCACCCCTCCACTTT.

The count of this clone is one. This chain uses TRBV24-1 with TRBJ1-5; TRBD1 might be the D (6 bases). The V end was cut by 7 bases, the J end by 4 bases, with 19 bases between. The germline CDR1 and CDR2 sequences are KGHDR and SFDVKD. This CDR3 spans 16 amino acids. Written as DNA, the CDR3 is TGTGCCACCAGCACGCGGAAACAGGGTTGGAATCAGCCCCAGCATTTT. This translates into CATSTRKQGWNQPQHF.

The J gene is TRBJ1-1, the V gene TRBV19; possibly TRBD1 for D (5 bases). This CDR3 contains 14 residues. CDR1 and CDR2 (germline): LNHDA, SQIVND (reference sequence). The V and J ends lost 7 bases and 3 bases respectively, with 15 bases between them. The CDR3 is CASISWAGYTEAFF. In nucleotides, the CDR3 is TGTGCCAGTATTTCGTGGGCAGGGTACACTGAAGCTTTCTTT.

V usage is TRBV15 and J usage is TRBJ2-1, with 7 bases matching TRBD2. J gave up 7 bases and V 7 bases, and 4 bases lay outside the gene matches. This CDR3 is built from 12 residues. Looked up from germline, CDR1 is LNHNV and CDR2 is YYDKDF (reference sequence). The CDR3 here is CATISGNNEQFF. CDR3 coding DNA: TGTGCCACCATCAGCGGGAATAATGAGCAGTTCTTC.

V usage is TRBV5-1 and J usage is TRBJ2-5; 9 positions agree with TRBD1. This CDR3 spans 15 amino acids. Germline V CDR1 and CDR2: SGHRS, YFSETQ. V was clipped by 4 bases and J by 4 bases; unmatched bases: 8. The CDR3 is CASSLGQGPRETQYF. CDR3 coding DNA: TGCGCCAGCAGCCTGGGACAGGGCCCCCGAGAGACCCAGTACTTC.

The rearrangement joins TRBV6-5 to TRBJ2-7; 10 nucleotides align to TRBD1. The CDR3 is 15 amino acids. The V gene end was trimmed by 4 bases and the J gene end by 9 bases; junction bases not matched to a gene: 12. Germline V gives CDR1 MNHEY, CDR2 SVGAGI. CDR3 amino acids: CASSFGRDRGGRQYF. The DNA for the CDR3 is TGTGCCAGCAGTTTCGGCCGGGACAGGGGTGGACGGCAGTACTTC.